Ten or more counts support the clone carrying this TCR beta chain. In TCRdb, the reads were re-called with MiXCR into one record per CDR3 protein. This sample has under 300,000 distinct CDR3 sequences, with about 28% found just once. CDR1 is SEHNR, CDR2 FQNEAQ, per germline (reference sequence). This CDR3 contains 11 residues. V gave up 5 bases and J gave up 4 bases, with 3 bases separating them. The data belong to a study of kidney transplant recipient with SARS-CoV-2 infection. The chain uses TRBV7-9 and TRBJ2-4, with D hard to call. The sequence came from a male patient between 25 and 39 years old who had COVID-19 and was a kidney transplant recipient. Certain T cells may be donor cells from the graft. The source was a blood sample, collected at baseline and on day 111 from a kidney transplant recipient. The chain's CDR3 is CASSLKNIQYF. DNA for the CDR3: TGTGCCAGCAGCCTGAAAAACATTCAGTACTTC. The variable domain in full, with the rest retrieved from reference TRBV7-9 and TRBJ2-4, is DTGVSQNPRHKITKRGQNVTFRCDPISEHNRLYWYRQTLGQGPEFLTYFQNEAQLEKSRLLSDRFSAERPKGSFSTLEIQRTEQGDSAMYLCASSLKNIQYFGAGTRLSVL.